The clone carrying this T cell receptor (beta chain) was counted between two and nine times. No antigen is known for it. This sample stems from a study of regulatory T cells in long-lasting Graves disease. The time point here: persistent/refractory GD, antithyroid drugs over 5 years with positive TRAb. From RNA extracted from PBMCs, the TCR library was made. Patients were enrolled at an endocrinology department in Xi'an, China. Libraries of TCR beta came from iRepertoire HTBI primers plus Arm-PCR of CDR3 regions. TCRdb passed the multiplex PCR reads through MiXCR, listing each CDR3 protein once. The sample holds a few hundred thousand distinct CDR3 sequences; about a quarter are singletons and the top ten take about a quarter. The study, taken as a whole, reports: Graves' patients with persistent disease showed TCR diversity lower than patients newly diagnosed. Patients with persistent disease shared 2,500 or so public clonotypes, outpacing the 900 to 1,000 shared by new patients.

This sequence was found in a female donor with Graves disease. This sample comprised peripheral blood mononuclear cells (PBMCs), obtained when the disease was refractory, from a patient treated with antithyroid drugs.

The CDR3 loop reads CASSRDKITTNTGELFF. CDR3 bases: TGTGCCAGCAGTCGGGACAAAATTACCACGAACACCGGGGAGCTGTTTTTT. The chain combines TRBV12-3 or TRBV12-4 with TRBJ2-2, with a weak D call TRBD1 (6 bases). This CDR3 is 17 amino acids long. V was clipped by 5 bases and J by 0 bases, with 16 bases between them.